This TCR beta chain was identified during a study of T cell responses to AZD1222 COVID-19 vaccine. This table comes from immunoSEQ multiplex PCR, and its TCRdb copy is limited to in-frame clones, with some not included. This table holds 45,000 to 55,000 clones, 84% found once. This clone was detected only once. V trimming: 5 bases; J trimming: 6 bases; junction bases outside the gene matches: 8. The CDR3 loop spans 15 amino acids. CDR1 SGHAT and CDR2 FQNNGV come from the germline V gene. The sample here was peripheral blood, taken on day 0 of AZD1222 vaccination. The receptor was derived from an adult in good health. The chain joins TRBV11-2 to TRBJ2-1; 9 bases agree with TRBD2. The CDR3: CASSPGGTSSNEQFF. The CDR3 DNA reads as TGTGCCAGCAGCCCCGGAGGGACTAGCAGCAATGAGCAGTTCTTC.